The text below deals with one T cell receptor beta chain. Its antigen is as yet unknown. This specimen comes from a study of cytomegalovirus exposure and HLA in healthy donors. Whole-study findings and limits: It was reported in a later analysis that an Asian-associated ancestry cluster showed fewer N-insertions than the roughly 670-donor mean.

Sampled while nominally healthy, donors likely had unrecorded immune exposures. The CDR3 runs to 19 residues. V was clipped by 3 bases and J by 5 bases; unmatched bases: 19. Germline V gene lookup returns CDR1 SGHKS and CDR2 YYEKEE (reference sequence). The PCR ran on 60 Vbeta and 13 Jbeta primers. Assay: immunoSEQ multiplex PCR; the TCRdb copy retains only in-frame clones and omits some. This sample carries more than 95,000 clones, roughly three quarters of them seen once, and the ten largest clones take approximately 2%. V and J are TRBV5-5 and TRBJ1-4; 7 bases are shared with TRBD1. This clonotype was obtained from a woman between 40 and 50 years old in good health and CMV-seronegative. Sequenced sample: PBMCs. CDR3 nucleotides: TGTGCCAGCAGCTACCGGACAGGTAGTTCGTTACCACTAAATGAAAAACTGTTTTTT. It translates to CASSYRTGSSLPLNEKLFF.